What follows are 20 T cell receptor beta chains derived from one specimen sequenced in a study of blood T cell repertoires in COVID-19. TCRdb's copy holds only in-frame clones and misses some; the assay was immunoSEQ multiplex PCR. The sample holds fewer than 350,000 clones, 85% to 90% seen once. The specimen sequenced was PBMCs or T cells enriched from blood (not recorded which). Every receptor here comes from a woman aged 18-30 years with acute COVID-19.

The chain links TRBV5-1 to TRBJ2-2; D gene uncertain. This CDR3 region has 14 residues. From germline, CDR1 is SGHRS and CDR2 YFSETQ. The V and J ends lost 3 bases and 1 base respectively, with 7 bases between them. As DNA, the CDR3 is TGCGCCAGCAGCTACCTAGAGAACACCGGGGAGCTGTTTTTT. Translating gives CASSYLENTGELFF.

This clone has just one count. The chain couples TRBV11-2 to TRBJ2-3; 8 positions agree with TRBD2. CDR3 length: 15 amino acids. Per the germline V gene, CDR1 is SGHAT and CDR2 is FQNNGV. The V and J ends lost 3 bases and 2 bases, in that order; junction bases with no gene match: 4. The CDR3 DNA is TGTGCCAGCAGCTTGCGCGGGAGGAACACAGATACGCAGTATTTT. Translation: CASSLRGRNTDTQYF.

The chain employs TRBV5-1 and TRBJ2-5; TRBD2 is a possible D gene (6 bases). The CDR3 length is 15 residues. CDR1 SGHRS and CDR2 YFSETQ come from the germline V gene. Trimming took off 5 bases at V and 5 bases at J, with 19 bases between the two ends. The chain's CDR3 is CASSSQLGAGETQYF. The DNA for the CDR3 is TGCGCCAGCAGTTCTCAGCTAGGGGCGGGGGAGACCCAGTACTTC.

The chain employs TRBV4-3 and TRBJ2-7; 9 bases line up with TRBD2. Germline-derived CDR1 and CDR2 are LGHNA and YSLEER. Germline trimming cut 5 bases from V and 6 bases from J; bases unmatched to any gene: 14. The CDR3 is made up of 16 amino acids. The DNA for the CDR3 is TGCGCCAGCAGCGCAAGACTTGCGGGAGGGCGTGGCGAGCAGTACTTC. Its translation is CASSARLAGGRGEQYF.

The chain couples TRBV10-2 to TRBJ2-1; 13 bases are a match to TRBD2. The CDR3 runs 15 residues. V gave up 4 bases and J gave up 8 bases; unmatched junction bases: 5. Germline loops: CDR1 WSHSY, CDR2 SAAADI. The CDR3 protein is CASSAWTSGRDEQFF. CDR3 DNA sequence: TGCGCCAGCAGTGCCTGGACTAGCGGGAGAGATGAGCAGTTCTTC.

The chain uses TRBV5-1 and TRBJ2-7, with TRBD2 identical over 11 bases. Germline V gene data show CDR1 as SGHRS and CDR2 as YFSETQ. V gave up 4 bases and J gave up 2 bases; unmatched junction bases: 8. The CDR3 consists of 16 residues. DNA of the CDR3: TGCGCCAGCAGCATGACCGGGACTAGCGGAGCCTACGAGCAGTACTTC. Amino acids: CASSMTGTSGAYEQYF.

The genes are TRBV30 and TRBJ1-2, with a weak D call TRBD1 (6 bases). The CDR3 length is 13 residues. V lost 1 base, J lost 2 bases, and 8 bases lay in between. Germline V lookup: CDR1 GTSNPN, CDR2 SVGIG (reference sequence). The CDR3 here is CAWSGGGNYGYTF. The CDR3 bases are TGTGCCTGGAGTGGGGGGGGCAACTATGGCTACACCTTC.

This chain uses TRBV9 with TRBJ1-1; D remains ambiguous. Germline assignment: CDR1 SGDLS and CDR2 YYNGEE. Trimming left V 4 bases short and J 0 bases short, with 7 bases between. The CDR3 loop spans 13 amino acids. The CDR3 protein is CASSPFMNTEAFF. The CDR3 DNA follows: TGTGCCAGCAGCCCATTCATGAACACTGAAGCTTTCTTT.

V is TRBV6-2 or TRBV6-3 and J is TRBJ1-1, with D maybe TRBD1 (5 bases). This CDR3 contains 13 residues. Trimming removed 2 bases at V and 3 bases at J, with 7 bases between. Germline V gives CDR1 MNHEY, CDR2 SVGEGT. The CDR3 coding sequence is TGTGCCAGCAGTTACCGGGGGTACACTGAAGCTTTCTTT. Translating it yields CASSYRGYTEAFF.

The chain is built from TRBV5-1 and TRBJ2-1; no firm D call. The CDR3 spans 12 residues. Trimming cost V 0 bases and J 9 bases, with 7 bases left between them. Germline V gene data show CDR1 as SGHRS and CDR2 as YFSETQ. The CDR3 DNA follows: TGCGCCAGCAGCTTGGTGTCGGTTGAGCAGTTCTTC. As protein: CASSLVSVEQFF. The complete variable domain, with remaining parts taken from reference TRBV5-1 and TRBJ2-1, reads KAGVTQTPRYLIKTRGQQVTLSCSPISGHRSVSWYQQTPGQGLQFLFEYFSETQRNKGNFPGRFSGRQFSNSRSEMNVSTLELGDSALYLCASSLVSVEQFFGPGTRLTVL.

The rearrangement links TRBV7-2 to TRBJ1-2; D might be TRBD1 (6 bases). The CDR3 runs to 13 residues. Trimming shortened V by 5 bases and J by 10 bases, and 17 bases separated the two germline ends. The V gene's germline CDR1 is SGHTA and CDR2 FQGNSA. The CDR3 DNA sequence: TGTGCCAGCAGCCGACAAACACAGGGTACCTACACCTTC. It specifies CASSRQTQGTYTF.

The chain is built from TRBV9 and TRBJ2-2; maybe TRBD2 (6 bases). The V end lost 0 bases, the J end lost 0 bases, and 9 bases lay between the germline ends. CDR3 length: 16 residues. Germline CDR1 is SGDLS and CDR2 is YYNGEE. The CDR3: CASSVGSGTNTGELFF. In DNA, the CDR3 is TGTGCCAGCAGCGTAGGTAGCGGAACGAACACCGGGGAGCTGTTTTTT.

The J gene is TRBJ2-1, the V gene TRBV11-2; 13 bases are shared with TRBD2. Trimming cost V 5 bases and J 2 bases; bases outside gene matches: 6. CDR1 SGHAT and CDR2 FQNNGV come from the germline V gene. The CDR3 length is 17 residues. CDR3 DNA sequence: TGTGCCAGCAGCAAGGGACTAGCGGGATCAGCCTACAATGAGCAGTTCTTC. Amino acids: CASSKGLAGSAYNEQFF.

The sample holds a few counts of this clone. CDR3 coding DNA: TGTGCCAGCAGTGGCTTAACAGGGGACTTTGAAGCTTTCTTT. Its translation is CASSGLTGDFEAFF. J is TRBJ1-1 and V is TRBV2; TRBD1 aligns across 7 bases. Germline V lookup: CDR1 SNHLY, CDR2 FYNNEI. With V trimmed by 4 bases and J by 7 bases, 9 bases remained unmatched. This CDR3 comprises 14 residues.

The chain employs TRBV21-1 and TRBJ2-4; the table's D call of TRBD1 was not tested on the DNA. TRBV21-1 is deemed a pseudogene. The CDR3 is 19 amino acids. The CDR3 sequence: CASSKTEGSRGRAKNIQYF. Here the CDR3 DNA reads TGTGCCAGCAGCAAAACCGAGGGGTCCAGGGGGAGGGCCAAAAACATTCAGTACTTC.

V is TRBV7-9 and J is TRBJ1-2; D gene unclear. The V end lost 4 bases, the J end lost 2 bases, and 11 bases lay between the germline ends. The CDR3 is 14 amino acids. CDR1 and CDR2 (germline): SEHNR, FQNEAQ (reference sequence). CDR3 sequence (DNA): TGTGCCAGCAGCTCCCTACAGTGGAACTATGGCTACACCTTC. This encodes CASSSLQWNYGYTF. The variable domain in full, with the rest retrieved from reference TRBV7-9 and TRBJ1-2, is DTGVSQNPRHKITKRGQNVTFRCDPISEHNRLYWYRQTLGQGPEFLTYFQNEAQLEKSRLLSDRFSAERPKGSFSTLEIQRTEQGDSAMYLCASSSLQWNYGYTFGSGTRLTVV.

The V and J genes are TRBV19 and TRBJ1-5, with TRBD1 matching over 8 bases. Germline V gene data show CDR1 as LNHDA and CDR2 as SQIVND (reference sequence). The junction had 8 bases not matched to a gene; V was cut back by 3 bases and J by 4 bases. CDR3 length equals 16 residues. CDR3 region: CASSILGQGLNQPQHF. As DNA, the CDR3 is TGTGCCAGTAGTATCCTCGGACAGGGACTAAATCAGCCCCAGCATTTT.

CDR3 region: CASRSQGALGNQPQHF. CDR3 DNA: TGTGCCAGCAGATCTCAGGGGGCGCTGGGCAATCAGCCCCAGCATTTT. The V call is TRBV27, the J call TRBJ1-5; 8 nucleotides match TRBD1. The germline V gene encodes CDR1 MNHEY and CDR2 SMNVEV (reference sequence). J lost 2 bases, V lost 6 bases, and 9 bases had no gene match. This CDR3 comprises 16 residues.

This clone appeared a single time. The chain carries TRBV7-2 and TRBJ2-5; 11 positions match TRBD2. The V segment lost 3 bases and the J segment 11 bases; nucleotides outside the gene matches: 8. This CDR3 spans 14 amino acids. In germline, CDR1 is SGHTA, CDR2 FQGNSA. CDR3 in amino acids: CASSFTSGSVSQYF. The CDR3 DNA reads TGTGCCAGCAGCTTTACTAGCGGGAGCGTCTCTCAGTACTTC.

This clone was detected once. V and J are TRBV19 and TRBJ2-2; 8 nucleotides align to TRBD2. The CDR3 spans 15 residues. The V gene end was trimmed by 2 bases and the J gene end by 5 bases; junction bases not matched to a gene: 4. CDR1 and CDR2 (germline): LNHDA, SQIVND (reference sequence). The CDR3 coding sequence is TGTGCCAGTAGTATAAAGGCTAGCGGGACCGGGGAGCTGTTTTTT. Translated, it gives CASSIKASGTGELFF.